This TCR beta chain came from a study of shared clonotypes between healthy human individuals. With respect to this clone: Its antigen is unknown.

J lost 8 bases, V lost 4 bases, and 11 bases had no gene match. Looked up from germline, CDR1 is MNHNS and CDR2 is SASEGT. The CDR3 is made up of 15 amino acids. Study results and limitations: Relative to their counterparts shared across all four donors, non-shared clonotypes exhibited diminished generation probabilities.

Generated by immunoSEQ multiplex PCR, the TCRdb table keeps only in-frame clones and is missing some. There are 2 million to 2.5 million clones in the sample; about 90% occur only once, and roughly 0.34% lies in the top ten. The rearrangement links TRBV6-1 to TRBJ1-2, with TRBD1 matching 9 bases. This receptor was identified in a man aged 18-30 years in good health. Some clones in this sample may be carry-over from other donors' samples. The sequencing input was naive CD4+ T cells from PBMCs. Subset meaning: CD45RA+ positively selected. This chain's CDR3 is CASSGTLGTGYGYTF. The CDR3 DNA reads as TGTGCCAGCAGTGGAACCCTCGGGACAGGGTACGGCTACACCTTC.